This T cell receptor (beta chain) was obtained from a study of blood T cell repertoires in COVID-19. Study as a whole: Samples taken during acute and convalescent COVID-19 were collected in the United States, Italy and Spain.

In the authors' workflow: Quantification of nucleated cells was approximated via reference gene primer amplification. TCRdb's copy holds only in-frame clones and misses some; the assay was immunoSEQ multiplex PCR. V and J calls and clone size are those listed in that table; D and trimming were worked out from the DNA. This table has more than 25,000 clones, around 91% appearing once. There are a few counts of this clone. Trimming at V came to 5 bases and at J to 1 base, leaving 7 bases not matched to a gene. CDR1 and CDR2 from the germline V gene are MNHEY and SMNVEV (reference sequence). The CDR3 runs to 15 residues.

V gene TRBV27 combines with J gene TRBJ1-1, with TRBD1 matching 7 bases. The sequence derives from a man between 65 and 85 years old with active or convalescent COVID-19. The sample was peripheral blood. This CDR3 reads CASSEYRGANTEAFF. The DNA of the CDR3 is TGTGCCAGCAGTGAGTACAGGGGAGCGAACACTGAAGCTTTCTTT.